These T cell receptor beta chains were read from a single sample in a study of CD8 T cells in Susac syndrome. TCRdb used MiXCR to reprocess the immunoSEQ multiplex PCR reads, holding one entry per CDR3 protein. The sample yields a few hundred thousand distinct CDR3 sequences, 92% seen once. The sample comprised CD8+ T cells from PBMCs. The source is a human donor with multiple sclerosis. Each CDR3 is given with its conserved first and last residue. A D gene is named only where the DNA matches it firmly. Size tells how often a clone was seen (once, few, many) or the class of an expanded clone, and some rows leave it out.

CDR3nt: TGTGCCAGCGCCAGGGTCAGCTATGGCTACACCTTC
CDR3aa: CASARVSYGYTF
abundance: .
d_gene: .
v_gene: TRBV19
j_gene: TRBJ1-2

CDR3nt: TGTGCCAGCAGCACCGGGACAGGTCTCCTTCGATCCACTGAAGCTTTCTTT
CDR3aa: CASSTGTGLLRSTEAFF
abundance: .
d_gene: TRBD1
v_gene: TRBV7-9
j_gene: TRBJ1-1

CDR3nt: TGTGCCAGTAGTATCGTTCCAGGGGGGATTTTCTACGAGCAGTACTTC
CDR3aa: CASSIVPGGIFYEQYF
abundance: .
d_gene: .
v_gene: TRBV19
j_gene: TRBJ2-7

CDR3nt: TGTGCCAGCAGCCAAGGCCAGAGCTCCTACAATGAGCAGTTCTTC
CDR3aa: CASSQGQSSYNEQFF
abundance: .
d_gene: .
v_gene: TRBV14
j_gene: TRBJ2-1

CDR3nt: TGCGCCAGCAGCCAAGACAGAGACTACCTCTCCTACGAGCAGTACTTC
CDR3aa: CASSQDRDYLSYEQYF
abundance: .
d_gene: .
v_gene: TRBV4-3
j_gene: TRBJ2-7

CDR3nt: TGTGCCAGCAGCTTATGGCTAGCGGGGGGCCTAGCCAAAAACATTCAGTACTTC
CDR3aa: CASSLWLAGGLAKNIQYF
abundance: .
d_gene: TRBD2
v_gene: TRBV11-2
j_gene: TRBJ2-4

CDR3nt: TGTGCCAGCAGCGTAGATTGGTCCGCTCAGCTCGAGCAGTACTTC
CDR3aa: CASSVDWSAQLEQYF
abundance: .
d_gene: .
v_gene: TRBV9
j_gene: TRBJ2-7

CDR3nt: TGTGCCAGCAGCCTGGGAGGAGGAGGGCCAGGGGAGCAGTTCTTC
CDR3aa: CASSLGGGGPGEQFF
abundance: .
d_gene: .
v_gene: TRBV5-6
j_gene: TRBJ2-1

CDR3nt: TGTGCCAGCAGCTTAGTCCGGACAGGGCCAGGCACAGATACGCAGTATTTT
CDR3aa: CASSLVRTGPGTDTQYF
abundance: .
d_gene: TRBD1
v_gene: TRBV11-3
j_gene: TRBJ2-3

CDR3nt: TGCGCCAGCAGTCCAGACAGGGTACTCAATCAGCCCCAGCATTTT
CDR3aa: CASSPDRVLNQPQHF
abundance: .
d_gene: TRBD1
v_gene: TRBV23-1
j_gene: TRBJ1-5

CDR3nt: TGTGCCAGTAGTGTAACAGGCGGGGGCAATCAGCCCCAGCATTTT
CDR3aa: CASSVTGGGNQPQHF
abundance: .
d_gene: .
v_gene: TRBV19
j_gene: TRBJ1-5

CDR3nt: TGTGCCACCAGCAGAGAAAGGACGGGGAATTCACCCCTCCACTTT
CDR3aa: CATSRERTGNSPLHF
abundance: .
d_gene: .
v_gene: TRBV15
j_gene: TRBJ1-6

CDR3nt: TGTGCCAGCAGTTACGGAGAAAGCTACGAGCAGTACTTC
CDR3aa: CASSYGESYEQYF
abundance: .
d_gene: .
v_gene: TRBV6-5
j_gene: TRBJ2-7

CDR3nt: TGCAGTGCTACCAGCGGGAACACCGGGGAGCTGTTTTTT
CDR3aa: CSATSGNTGELFF
abundance: .
d_gene: .
v_gene: TRBV20-1
j_gene: TRBJ2-2

CDR3nt: TGTGCCAGCAGTCCTCAGGTTGCGCGGGGGAACTACGAGCAGTACTTC
CDR3aa: CASSPQVARGNYEQYF
abundance: .
d_gene: TRBD2
v_gene: TRBV12-3/TRBV12-4
j_gene: TRBJ2-7

CDR3nt: TGCGCCAGCAGCTTGGATTGGGACAGGGGGAGCTACGAGCAGTACTTC
CDR3aa: CASSLDWDRGSYEQYF
abundance: .
d_gene: TRBD1
v_gene: TRBV5-1
j_gene: TRBJ2-7

CDR3nt: TGTGCCAGCAGCTCTTCCTTATCGGACCGCTCCTACGAGCAGTACTTC
CDR3aa: CASSSSLSDRSYEQYF
abundance: once
d_gene: .
v_gene: TRBV11-2
j_gene: TRBJ2-7

CDR3nt: TGTGCCAGCAGTCCTTACAGGCCCCAAAACATTCAGTACTTC
CDR3aa: CASSPYRPQNIQYF
abundance: .
d_gene: .
v_gene: TRBV13
j_gene: TRBJ2-4

CDR3nt: TGTGCCAGTAGTATAGGCGATAACTACACCTTC
CDR3aa: CASSIGDNYTF
abundance: once
d_gene: .
v_gene: TRBV19
j_gene: TRBJ1-2

CDR3nt: TGCAGTGCCAGGGGGCTAGTTCGTAGCGAGCAGTACTTC
CDR3aa: CSARGLVRSEQYF
abundance: .
d_gene: TRBD1
v_gene: TRBV20-1
j_gene: TRBJ2-7

CDR3nt: TGTGCCAGCAGTGAGGGACTGGGACATAGGCTCACTGAAGCTTTCTTT
CDR3aa: CASSEGLGHRLTEAFF
abundance: once
d_gene: .
v_gene: TRBV6-1
j_gene: TRBJ1-1

CDR3nt: TGCAGCGTTGGCGGCATGACAGAGAACACTGAAGCTTTCTTT
CDR3aa: CSVGGMTENTEAFF
abundance: .
d_gene: .
v_gene: TRBV29-1
j_gene: TRBJ1-1

CDR3nt: TGCGCCAGCAGCCAAGATCTGACCTACGAGCAGTACTTC
CDR3aa: CASSQDLTYEQYF
abundance: .
d_gene: .
v_gene: TRBV4-3
j_gene: TRBJ2-7

CDR3nt: TGTGCCAGCAGCGCCGAAGTGGGACCCACCTTGACTGATACGCAGTATTTT
CDR3aa: CASSAEVGPTLTDTQYF
abundance: .
d_gene: .
v_gene: TRBV11-2
j_gene: TRBJ2-3

CDR3nt: TGTGCCACCAGTGACCCTCAGTCTGATACGCAGTATTTT
CDR3aa: CATSDPQSDTQYF
abundance: once
d_gene: .
v_gene: TRBV24-1
j_gene: TRBJ2-3

CDR3nt: TGCAGCGGAACTGAGAACACTGAAGCTTTCTTT
CDR3aa: CSGTENTEAFF
abundance: .
d_gene: .
v_gene: TRBV29-1
j_gene: TRBJ1-1

CDR3nt: TGTGCCAGCAGCATTTGGGCAGGGGTTCAGCCCCAGCATTTT
CDR3aa: CASSIWAGVQPQHF
abundance: .
d_gene: .
v_gene: TRBV21-1
j_gene: TRBJ1-5

CDR3nt: TGTGCCAGCAGCAGCGGTAGCAGCTATGGCTACACCTTC
CDR3aa: CASSSGSSYGYTF
abundance: .
d_gene: .
v_gene: TRBV7-9
j_gene: TRBJ1-2

CDR3nt: TGCAGTGCTAGCGGGAGTTCCCACGAGCAGTACTTC
CDR3aa: CSASGSSHEQYF
abundance: few
d_gene: .
v_gene: TRBV20-1
j_gene: TRBJ2-7

CDR3nt: TGTGCCAGTAGTATGGGCGCAGGGACGGGTAATGAAAAACTGTTTTTT
CDR3aa: CASSMGAGTGNEKLFF
abundance: .
d_gene: .
v_gene: TRBV19
j_gene: TRBJ1-4

CDR3nt: TGTGCCAGCAGCCAAGATAGCAAGTATCTTCTAGCGAGCACAGATACGCAGTATTTT
CDR3aa: CASSQDSKYLLASTDTQYF
abundance: .
d_gene: .
v_gene: TRBV3-1
j_gene: TRBJ2-3

CDR3nt: TGTGCCAGCAGGCCGGGGTTAAACGACGAGCAGTACTTC
CDR3aa: CASRPGLNDEQYF
abundance: .
d_gene: .
v_gene: TRBV5-4
j_gene: TRBJ2-7

CDR3nt: TGCGCCAGCATCGACCTGAGGGTTGGGGGGCACACTGAAGCTTTCTTT
CDR3aa: CASIDLRVGGHTEAFF
abundance: .
d_gene: .
v_gene: TRBV4-1
j_gene: TRBJ1-1

CDR3nt: TGCAGTGTGCGCCCCCTCTACAATGAGCAGTTCTTC
CDR3aa: CSVRPLYNEQFF
abundance: once
d_gene: .
v_gene: TRBV20-1
j_gene: TRBJ2-1

CDR3nt: TGTGCCAGCAGTCCTAATGCGGGGACGGGATATAGCAATCAGCCCCAGCATTTT
CDR3aa: CASSPNAGTGYSNQPQHF
abundance: .
d_gene: .
v_gene: TRBV27
j_gene: TRBJ1-5

CDR3nt: TGCGCCAGCAGCCTAAGCATCGTCCCCACTGAAGCTTTCTTT
CDR3aa: CASSLSIVPTEAFF
abundance: .
d_gene: .
v_gene: TRBV4-3
j_gene: TRBJ1-1

CDR3nt: TGTGCCAGCAGCCCTCCGTTGGCCCAGGGTGAGGAGACCCAGTACTTC
CDR3aa: CASSPPLAQGEETQYF
abundance: .
d_gene: .
v_gene: TRBV11-2
j_gene: TRBJ2-5

CDR3nt: TGTGCCAGCGCTACGATTCCCGGGGAGCTGTTTTTT
CDR3aa: CASATIPGELFF
abundance: .
d_gene: .
v_gene: TRBV11-2
j_gene: TRBJ2-2

CDR3nt: TGTGCCAGCAGCTTGAAAGACACTGAAGCTTTCTTT
CDR3aa: CASSLKDTEAFF
abundance: .
d_gene: .
v_gene: TRBV5-6
j_gene: TRBJ1-1

CDR3nt: TGCGCCAGCGGGGTACCCCACCAAGAGACCCAGTACTTC
CDR3aa: CASGVPHQETQYF
abundance: .
d_gene: .
v_gene: TRBV5-1
j_gene: TRBJ2-5

CDR3nt: TGTGCCAGCAGCTTGGACCCGTTCACAGATACGCAGTATTTT
CDR3aa: CASSLDPFTDTQYF
abundance: .
d_gene: .
v_gene: TRBV7-9
j_gene: TRBJ2-3

CDR3nt: TGTGCCACCAGCAGAGTACGGAGAGCCGGGGAGCTGTTTTTT
CDR3aa: CATSRVRRAGELFF
abundance: .
d_gene: .
v_gene: TRBV15
j_gene: TRBJ2-2

CDR3nt: TGCAGTGCTAGAGATGCGGCCGCAGATACGCAGTATTTT
CDR3aa: CSARDAAADTQYF
abundance: .
d_gene: .
v_gene: TRBV20-1
j_gene: TRBJ2-3

CDR3nt: TGTGCCAGCAGTCCTAGCGGGGGGGCGTCCGGGGAGCTGTTTTTT
CDR3aa: CASSPSGGASGELFF
abundance: .
d_gene: TRBD2
v_gene: TRBV12-3/TRBV12-4
j_gene: TRBJ2-2

CDR3nt: TGCGCCAGCAGCTTGGCTAGCGGGGGGGATGATGAGCAGTTCTTC
CDR3aa: CASSLASGGDDEQFF
abundance: .
d_gene: TRBD2
v_gene: TRBV5-1
j_gene: TRBJ2-1

CDR3nt: TGTGCCATCAGCCTGGGACAGAGCCCGGATACGCAGTATTTT
CDR3aa: CAISLGQSPDTQYF
abundance: .
d_gene: TRBD1
v_gene: TRBV10-3
j_gene: TRBJ2-3

CDR3nt: TGTGCTAGTGGTTTGGGCCCCGGCGAGCAGTACTTC
CDR3aa: CASGLGPGEQYF
abundance: .
d_gene: .
v_gene: TRBV12-5
j_gene: TRBJ2-7

CDR3nt: TGTGCCTGGACGAGTCAGCTAGAGACCCAGTACTTC
CDR3aa: CAWTSQLETQYF
abundance: .
d_gene: .
v_gene: TRBV30
j_gene: TRBJ2-5

CDR3nt: TGCGCCAGCAGCCAAGTTAGCCACACGAACACTGAAGCTTTCTTT
CDR3aa: CASSQVSHTNTEAFF
abundance: .
d_gene: .
v_gene: TRBV4-1
j_gene: TRBJ1-1

CDR3nt: TGTGCCAGTAGTATGGCTCCTAGCCGGAATGAGCAGTTCTTC
CDR3aa: CASSMAPSRNEQFF
abundance: .
d_gene: .
v_gene: TRBV19
j_gene: TRBJ2-1

CDR3nt: TGCGCCATAAGCGCTGAACTCTCTGGAAACACCATATATTTT
CDR3aa: CAISAELSGNTIYF
abundance: .
d_gene: .
v_gene: TRBV4-1
j_gene: TRBJ1-3

CDR3nt: TGTGCCATCCCCCTTAGGGTTTCGGGGGAGACCCAGTACTTC
CDR3aa: CAIPLRVSGETQYF
abundance: .
d_gene: .
v_gene: TRBV10-3
j_gene: TRBJ2-5

CDR3nt: TGTGCCAGTAGCCTAGCGGGAGTAGGAACCGGGGAGCTGTTTTTT
CDR3aa: CASSLAGVGTGELFF
abundance: .
d_gene: TRBD2
v_gene: TRBV19
j_gene: TRBJ2-2

CDR3nt: TGTGCCAGCAGCTGGGATTCGGCCCAGCCGCATTCACCCCTCCACTTT
CDR3aa: CASSWDSAQPHSPLHF
abundance: once
d_gene: .
v_gene: TRBV7-9
j_gene: TRBJ1-6

CDR3nt: TGTGCCAGCAGCCGGACTAGCGGGGTAGCCAAAAACATTCAGTACTTC
CDR3aa: CASSRTSGVAKNIQYF
abundance: .
d_gene: TRBD2
v_gene: TRBV6-2/TRBV6-3
j_gene: TRBJ2-4

CDR3nt: TGTGCCAGCAGCGTAGGTGTACGGGTAGGCTACACCTTC
CDR3aa: CASSVGVRVGYTF
abundance: .
d_gene: .
v_gene: TRBV9
j_gene: TRBJ1-2

CDR3nt: TGTGCCAGCAGCTCTGGCCTAGCGGTACGCACCGGGGAGCTGTTTTTT
CDR3aa: CASSSGLAVRTGELFF
abundance: .
d_gene: TRBD2
v_gene: TRBV5-4
j_gene: TRBJ2-2

CDR3nt: TGCGCCAGCAGCTGGGGACTAGCGGGCCCCAATGAGCAGTTCTTC
CDR3aa: CASSWGLAGPNEQFF
abundance: .
d_gene: TRBD2
v_gene: TRBV5-1
j_gene: TRBJ2-1